These 31 T cell receptor beta chains were all obtained from the same sample, sequenced in a study of T cell repertoires in cytomegalovirus infection (dated 2019 in TCRdb). Sequencer: Illumina HiSeq 1500. Through fastp at Q25 and MiXCR, TCRdb rebuilt clones from the public reads, retaining in-frame beta chains. Each record represents a unique CDR3 protein, reported with the most common genes and DNA among its rows. Within this sample are approximately 130,000 distinct CDR3 sequences, with less than 9.5% of them counted one time only. The ten largest clonotypes hold about a tenth of the sample. The sequencing input was PBMCs. The receptors derive from a human donor in good health (CMV status not recorded). Some clones in this sample may be carry-over from other donors' samples.

The V gene is TRBV7-9, the J gene TRBJ1-1; D is possibly TRBD1 (5 bases). This CDR3 has 14 amino acids. Germline V gives CDR1 SEHNR, CDR2 FQNEAQ (reference sequence). With 1 base removed from V and 1 base from J, the gap between germline ends came to 7 bases. CDR3 nucleotide sequence: TGTGCCAGCAGCTTAGTTGGACAGAACACTGAAGCTTTCTTT. Protein product: CASSLVGQNTEAFF.

This clonotype was detected ten times or more. V usage is TRBV28 and J usage is TRBJ2-3; tentatively, D is TRBD1 or TRBD2 (5 bases each). Per germline, CDR1 MDHEN and CDR2 SYDVKM. CDR3 length equals 15 residues. V was cut by 3 bases and J by 2 bases, with 12 bases left in between. CDR3 nucleotide sequence: TGTGCCAGCAGTTTTTCCGGGGCCCCCACAGATACGCAGTATTTT. Protein: CASSFSGAPTDTQYF.

The table lists this clonotype with a few counts. The genes are TRBV2 and TRBJ2-3, with TRBD1 matching 9 bases. This CDR3 is 12 amino acids long. V gave up 6 bases and J gave up 6 bases; unmatched junction bases: 1. Germline V gene lookup returns CDR1 SNHLY and CDR2 FYNNEI. CDR3 in amino acids: CASRGQGDTQYF. The CDR3 DNA reads as TGTGCCAGCAGAGGACAGGGGGATACGCAGTATTTT.

This clonotype has a count of ten or more. This chain joins TRBV12-3 or TRBV12-4 and TRBJ2-6; possible D gene TRBD1, 5 bases. The germline V and J ends were trimmed by 1 base and 0 bases, with 13 bases remaining between them. This CDR3 is built from 18 residues. In nucleotides, the CDR3 is TGTGCCAGCAGTTTAGTGTCAGGGCAATACTCTGGGGCCAACGTCCTGACTTTC. Translating it yields CASSLVSGQYSGANVLTF.

This clonotype was recorded many times. V is TRBV7-2 and J is TRBJ2-1; D remains ambiguous. The germline CDR1 and CDR2 sequences are SGHTA and FQGNSA. This CDR3 has 14 residues. With 5 bases removed from V and 7 bases from J, the gap between germline ends came to 15 bases. CDR3 in DNA: TGTGCCAGCAGCCCCCCGTCCGTTGGGAATGAGCAGTTCTTC. Protein: CASSPPSVGNEQFF. The variable domain in full, with the rest retrieved from reference TRBV7-2 and TRBJ2-1, is GAGVSQSPSNKVTEKGKDVELRCDPISGHTALYWYRQSLGQGLEFLIYFQGNSAPDKSGLPSDRFSAERTGGSVSTLTIQRTQQEDSAVYLCASSPPSVGNEQFFGPGTRLTVL.

There are many counts of this clonotype. The CDR3 region has the DNA TGTGCCAGCAGCCCGGGGAAGAGGGGGGCATACGAGCAGTACTTC. Amino acids: CASSPGKRGAYEQYF. This sequence joins TRBV7-2 and TRBJ2-7; D possibly matches TRBD1 or TRBD2 (6 bases each). CDR3 length: 15 amino acids. Germline-derived CDR1 and CDR2 are SGHTA and FQGNSA. Trimming stripped 5 bases from V and 4 bases from J, with 18 bases between.

V usage is TRBV2 and J usage is TRBJ1-5; 7 bases align to TRBD1. The CDR3 covers 16 residues. Germline values: CDR1 SNHLY, CDR2 FYNNEI. V lost 4 bases to trimming and J lost 2 bases; unmatched junction nucleotides: 8. The DNA for the CDR3 is TGTGCCAGCAGTGGGACGCAGGGGGTTGGCAATCAGCCCCAGCATTTT. It codes for CASSGTQGVGNQPQHF.

This clonotype has just a few counts. V and J are TRBV11-3 and TRBJ1-5; no firm D call. Trimming stripped 5 bases from V and 2 bases from J, with 19 bases between. This CDR3 is built from 17 residues. Germline-derived CDR1 and CDR2 are SGHNT and YENEEA. The chain's CDR3 is CASSPENLLVGNQPQHF. The CDR3 DNA reads TGTGCCAGCAGCCCCGAGAACCTACTAGTCGGCAATCAGCCCCAGCATTTT.

CDR3 nucleotide sequence: TGTGCCAGTCCACCGAACCAAGAGACCCAGTACTTC. Encoded protein: CASPPNQETQYF. This sequence joins TRBV7-9 and TRBJ2-5; D not resolved. Germline lookup yields CDR1 SEHNR and CDR2 FQNEAQ (reference sequence). The V end was cut by 9 bases, the J end by 0 bases, with 8 bases between. CDR3 length: 12 residues.

The sample holds many counts of this clonotype. The rearrangement links TRBV7-2 to TRBJ2-5, with D tentatively TRBD1 or TRBD2 (5 bases each). Between the trimmed V and J ends, which lost 1 base and 5 bases, there was a span of 23 bases. The CDR3 consists of 18 residues. The germline V gene has CDR1 SGHTA and CDR2 FQGNSA. The CDR3 sequence is CASSLEALGIPEGETQYF. The CDR3 DNA is TGTGCCAGCAGCTTAGAGGCGCTGGGCATCCCTGAGGGGGAGACCCAGTACTTC. The whole variable domain, filled in from reference TRBV7-2 and TRBJ2-5, reads GAGVSQSPSNKVTEKGKDVELRCDPISGHTALYWYRQSLGQGLEFLIYFQGNSAPDKSGLPSDRFSAERTGGSVSTLTIQRTQQEDSAVYLCASSLEALGIPEGETQYFGPGTRLLVL.

In this sample, this clonotype turned up a few times. This rearrangement joins TRBV2 to TRBJ1-5; TRBD1 matches 7 bases. Trimming removed 5 bases from V and 6 bases from J; junction bases left unmatched: 7. The CDR3 has 14 residues. CDR1 and CDR2 from the germline V gene are SNHLY and FYNNEI. The CDR3 loop reads CASSPDRVGQPQHF. Here the CDR3 DNA reads TGTGCCAGCAGTCCCGACAGGGTGGGTCAGCCCCAGCATTTT.

This clonotype was recorded many times. The J gene is TRBJ1-5, the V gene TRBV14; D possibly corresponds to TRBD1 (5 bases). Trimming stripped 5 bases from V and 2 bases from J, with 10 bases between. CDR3 length: 14 residues. Germline-derived CDR1 and CDR2 are SGHDN and FVKESK. The CDR3 DNA follows: TGTGCCAGCAGCGAGGGGTTTGGCAATCAGCCCCAGCATTTT. Translation: CASSEGFGNQPQHF.

This clonotype has only a few counts. V usage is TRBV20-1 and J usage is TRBJ1-6, with D possibly TRBD1 on 5 matching bases. CDR3 length: 14 residues. The V gene's germline CDR1 is DFQATT and CDR2 SNEGSKA (reference sequence). V was clipped by 4 bases and J by 6 bases, with 13 bases between them. CDR3 protein: CSATAGDGNSPLHF. The CDR3 nucleotides are TGCAGTGCTACCGCCGGGGACGGTAATTCACCCCTCCACTTT.

The V call is TRBV28, the J call TRBJ1-2, with 12 bases aligning to TRBD1. Germline V gives CDR1 MDHEN, CDR2 SYDVKM. This CDR3 has 16 residues. The junction had 13 bases not matched to a gene; V was cut back by 6 bases and J by 8 bases. The CDR3 bases are TGTGCCAGCAGAACCTCGCCCGGGACAGGGGGCAGGGGCTACACCTTC. Protein product: CASRTSPGTGGRGYTF.

A word on this clonotype: A junction boundary mismatches the germline segment, possibly from a read error. The chain is built from TRBV7-2 and TRBJ1-1; unclear D gene. Germline V gives CDR1 SGHTA, CDR2 FQGNSA. This CDR3 has 13 residues. The chain's CDR3 is CASSLVVNTKAFF. The CDR3 DNA sequence: TGTGCCAGCAGCCTTGTCGTGAACACTAAAGCTTTCTTT.

The CDR3 here is CASSQSWTSGEPYEQYF. CDR3 bases: TGCGCCAGCAGCCAAAGCTGGACTAGCGGGGAACCCTACGAGCAGTACTTC. V and J are TRBV4-1 and TRBJ2-7; the match to TRBD2 covers 12 bases. The CDR3 is made up of 17 amino acids. Per the germline V gene, CDR1 is MGHRA and CDR2 is YSYEKL. The V segment lost 2 bases and the J segment 2 bases; nucleotides outside the gene matches: 7.

This clonotype was counted at least ten times. This chain links TRBV20-1 with TRBJ2-1; a possible D gene is TRBD1 (5 bases). From germline, CDR1 is DFQATT and CDR2 SNEGSKA (reference sequence). V was pared by 4 bases and J by 6 bases, with 13 bases between. The CDR3 is made up of 13 amino acids. The CDR3 DNA sequence: TGCAGTGCTATATCAGACAGAACCAATGAGCAGTTCTTC. This codes for CSAISDRTNEQFF.

In regard to this clonotype: This may be a read error, as it is one base from a much larger clone. The chain couples TRBV7-2 to TRBJ2-5, with 7 bases lining up with TRBD1. Germline loops: CDR1 SGHTA, CDR2 FQGNSA. The CDR3 has 13 residues. The CDR3 here is CVSSRGTEETQYF. Here the CDR3 DNA reads TGTGTCAGCAGCCGTGGGACAGAAGAGACCCAGTACTTC.

This clonotype was detected a few times. CDR3 sequence reads: CASSQGSPRTTEAFF. DNA of the CDR3: TGTGCCAGCAGCCAAGGATCCCCGAGGACCACTGAAGCTTTCTTT. This chain links TRBV3-1 with TRBJ1-1; the D is unclear. The V end lost 1 base, the J end lost 4 bases, and 13 bases lay between the germline ends. CDR1 and CDR2 from the germline V gene are LGHDT and YNNKEL (reference sequence). This CDR3 is built from 15 residues.

A remark on this clonotype: A read error may be the cause here, since a much bigger clone is one base away. The gene calls are TRBV10-3 and TRBJ2-1; the match to TRBD2 covers 7 bases. V was clipped by 10 bases and J by 8 bases; unmatched bases: 14. This CDR3 region has 14 residues. Germline CDR1 ENHRY, CDR2 SYGVKD. Here the CDR3 reads CATEGGGSDDEQFF. In DNA form, the CDR3 reads TGTGCCACCGAGGGCGGGGGATCCGACGATGAGCAGTTCTTC.

This clonotype was counted at least ten times. The gene calls are TRBV12-3 or TRBV12-4 and TRBJ1-3; tentatively, D is TRBD1 (5 bases). The V end was cut by 5 bases, the J end by 0 bases, with 8 bases between. This CDR3 contains 14 residues. CDR3 DNA sequence: TGTGCCAGCAGTCAGGGTTCCTCTGGAAACACCATATATTTT. Translation gives CASSQGSSGNTIYF.

This clonotype was picked up many times. V gene TRBV5-4 combines with J gene TRBJ2-7, with D maybe TRBD1 (6 bases). The V gene's germline CDR1 is SGHNT and CDR2 YYREEE (reference sequence). The V end was cut by 1 base, the J end by 3 bases, with 11 bases between. The CDR3 contains 14 residues. In DNA, the CDR3 is TGTGCCAGCAGCTTGCAGGGACAAGACTACGAGCAGTACTTC. Its protein is CASSLQGQDYEQYF.

The genes are TRBV6-2 or TRBV6-3 and TRBJ1-1, with 7 bases matching TRBD1. Per germline, CDR1 MNHEY and CDR2 SVGEGT. The ends lost 4 bases at V and 3 bases at J; junction bases unmatched: 11. This CDR3 is 16 amino acids long. The DNA for the CDR3 is TGTGCCAGCAGTTCCTCGACTCCTCAGGGGGACACTGAAGCTTTCTTT. It encodes CASSSSTPQGDTEAFF.

This clonotype was counted between two and nine times. The CDR3 does not end in the conserved phenylalanine or tryptophan, so this is likely a read error. The limits of the CDR3 on the DNA are not certain, so only TCRdb's listed CDR3 is given. V and J are TRBV5-4 and TRBJ2-1; TRBD2, the D gene given by the table, was not confirmed from the DNA. Germline V gene lookup returns CDR1 SGHNT and CDR2 YYREEE (reference sequence). Including both end residues, the CDR3 is 11 amino acids long. CDR3 region: CASPGGTTSRV.

This clonotype was observed many times. This chain connects TRBV20-1 to TRBJ2-7; 8 positions agree with TRBD2. The junction had 7 bases not matched to a gene; V was cut back by 5 bases and J by 4 bases. The germline CDR1 and CDR2 sequences are DFQATT and SNEGSKA (reference sequence). The CDR3 is 13 residues long. The CDR3 sequence: CSADRIAGYEQYF. CDR3 nucleotide sequence: TGCAGTGCTGATCGGATAGCGGGGTACGAGCAGTACTTC.

This clonotype occurred many times. The chain joins TRBV29-1 to TRBJ2-1; 9 bases align to TRBD1. V was clipped by 8 bases and J by 7 bases; unmatched bases: 12. The CDR3 runs to 14 residues. The germline gives CDR1 SQVTM, CDR2 ANQGSEA. CDR3 residues: CSPYGGDRVNEQFF. The CDR3 DNA follows: TGCAGCCCGTACGGCGGGGACAGGGTAAATGAGCAGTTCTTC.

The sample holds a few counts of this clonotype. The CDR3 DNA reads as TGTGCCAGCAGCTTGTCGGAGGGTGTGACAGATACGCAGTATTTT. It encodes CASSLSEGVTDTQYF. The chain carries TRBV5-4 and TRBJ2-3; weak D call: TRBD2 (6 bases). V shed 1 base and J shed 3 bases, with 12 bases lying between them. This CDR3 comprises 15 residues. The germline gives CDR1 SGHNT, CDR2 YYREEE (reference sequence).

The chain is built from TRBV25-1 and TRBJ1-1; 11 positions agree with TRBD1. This CDR3 contains 15 residues. Germline V gene sequence: CDR1 MGHDK, CDR2 SYGVNS. V was pared by 6 bases and J by 5 bases, with 8 bases of the junction left unmatched. CDR3 coding DNA: TGTGCCAGCAGCCAAGGACAGGGGGCGAGAACTGAAGCTTTCTTT. Its translation is CASSQGQGARTEAFF.

Turning to this clonotype: The germline gene is not matched at one end of the junction; a read error may be the cause. V is TRBV2 and J is TRBJ2-7; D unresolved. CDR1 and CDR2 from the germline V gene are SNHLY and FYNNEI. This CDR3 spans 14 amino acids. Here the CDR3 DNA reads TGTCCCAGCAGTGAAGTTGGGCCTACCTACGAGCAGTACTTC. This gives the protein CPSSEVGPTYEQYF. The full variable domain, rest sourced from reference TRBV2 and TRBJ2-7, is EPEVTQTPSHQVTQMGQEVILRCVPISNHLYFYWYRQILGQKVEFLVSFYNNEISEKSEIFDDQFSVERPDGSNFTLKIRSTKLEDSAMYFCPSSEVGPTYEQYFGPGTRLTVT.

This clonotype has a count of ten or more. The chain has TRBV29-1 and TRBJ1-1, with D unresolved. The CDR3 has 15 amino acids. Germline V gene lookup returns CDR1 SQVTM and CDR2 ANQGSEA. V was cut by 0 bases and J by 6 bases, with 17 bases left in between. The CDR3: CSVEEGGGWTSEAFF. CDR3 nucleotides: TGCAGCGTTGAAGAAGGCGGCGGGTGGACCTCTGAAGCTTTCTTT.

This clonotype was seen a handful of times. This sequence joins TRBV2 and TRBJ1-1; possible D gene TRBD1, 5 bases. The CDR3 is made up of 15 amino acids. Germline V gives CDR1 SNHLY, CDR2 FYNNEI. V was shortened by 0 bases and J by 5 bases, with 13 bases between the two germline ends. The chain's CDR3 is CASSEARGVSTEAFF. CDR3 bases: TGTGCCAGCAGTGAAGCTCGGGGGGTCTCGACTGAAGCTTTCTTT.